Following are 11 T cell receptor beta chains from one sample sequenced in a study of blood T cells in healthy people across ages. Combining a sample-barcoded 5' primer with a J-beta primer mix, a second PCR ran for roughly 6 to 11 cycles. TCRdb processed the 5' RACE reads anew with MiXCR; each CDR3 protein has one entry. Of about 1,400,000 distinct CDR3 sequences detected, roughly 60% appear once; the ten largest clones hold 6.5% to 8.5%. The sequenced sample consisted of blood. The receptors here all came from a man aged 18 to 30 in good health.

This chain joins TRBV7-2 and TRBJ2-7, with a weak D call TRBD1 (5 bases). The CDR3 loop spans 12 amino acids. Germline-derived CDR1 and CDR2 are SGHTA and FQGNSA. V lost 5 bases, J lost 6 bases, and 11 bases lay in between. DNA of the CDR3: TGTGCCAGCAGCGAGAAGACAGCCGAGCAGTACTTC. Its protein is CASSEKTAEQYF. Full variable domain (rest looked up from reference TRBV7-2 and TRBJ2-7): GAGVSQSPSNKVTEKGKDVELRCDPISGHTALYWYRQSLGQGLEFLIYFQGNSAPDKSGLPSDRFSAERTGGSVSTLTIQRTQQEDSAVYLCASSEKTAEQYFGPGTRLTVT.

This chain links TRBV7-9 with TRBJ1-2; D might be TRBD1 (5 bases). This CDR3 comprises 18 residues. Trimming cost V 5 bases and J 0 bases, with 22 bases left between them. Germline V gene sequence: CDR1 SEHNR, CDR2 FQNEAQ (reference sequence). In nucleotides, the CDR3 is TGTGCCAGCAGCGTATCGGCCTGGGACGCAGTAACTAACTATGGCTACACCTTC. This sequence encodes CASSVSAWDAVTNYGYTF.

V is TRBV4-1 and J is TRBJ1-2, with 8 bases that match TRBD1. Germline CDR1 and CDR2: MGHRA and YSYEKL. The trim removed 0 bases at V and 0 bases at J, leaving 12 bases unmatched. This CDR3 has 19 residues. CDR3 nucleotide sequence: TGCGCCAGCAGCCAAGATCAGCGAGGACAGGGACGTCCTAACTATGGCTACACCTTC. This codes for CASSQDQRGQGRPNYGYTF.

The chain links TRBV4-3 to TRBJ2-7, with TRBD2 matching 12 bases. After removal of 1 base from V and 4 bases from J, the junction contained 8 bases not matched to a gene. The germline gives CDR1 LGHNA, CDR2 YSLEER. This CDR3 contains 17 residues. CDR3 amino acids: CASSQVLAGGTSYEQYF. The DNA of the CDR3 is TGCGCCAGCAGCCAAGTTCTAGCGGGGGGGACAAGTTACGAGCAGTACTTC.

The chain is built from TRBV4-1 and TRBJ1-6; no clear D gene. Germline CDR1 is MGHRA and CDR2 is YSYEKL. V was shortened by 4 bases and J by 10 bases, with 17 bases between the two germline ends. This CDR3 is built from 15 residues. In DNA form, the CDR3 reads TGCGCCAGCAGCCTCGCGGCCGGAGGAGGCTCACCCCTCCACTTT. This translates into CASSLAAGGGSPLHF.

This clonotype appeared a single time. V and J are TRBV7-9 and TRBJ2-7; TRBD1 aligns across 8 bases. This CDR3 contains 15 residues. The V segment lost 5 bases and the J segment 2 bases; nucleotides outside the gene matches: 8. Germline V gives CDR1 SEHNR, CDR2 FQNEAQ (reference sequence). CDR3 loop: CASSPGTGPTYEQYF. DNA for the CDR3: TGTGCCAGCAGCCCGGGGACAGGACCGACCTACGAGCAGTACTTC.

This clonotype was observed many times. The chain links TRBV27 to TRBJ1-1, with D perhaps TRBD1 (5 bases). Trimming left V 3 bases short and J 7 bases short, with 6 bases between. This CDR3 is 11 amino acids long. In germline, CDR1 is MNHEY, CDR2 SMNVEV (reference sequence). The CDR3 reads CASSFGGEAFF. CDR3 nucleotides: TGTGCCAGCAGTTTCGGGGGTGAAGCTTTCTTT.

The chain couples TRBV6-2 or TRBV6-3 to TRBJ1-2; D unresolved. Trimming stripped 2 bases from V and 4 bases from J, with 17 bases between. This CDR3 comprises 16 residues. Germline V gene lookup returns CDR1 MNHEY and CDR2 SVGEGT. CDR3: CASSYNRQGTVYGYTF. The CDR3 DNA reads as TGTGCCAGCAGTTACAATCGACAAGGCACGGTCTATGGCTACACCTTC.

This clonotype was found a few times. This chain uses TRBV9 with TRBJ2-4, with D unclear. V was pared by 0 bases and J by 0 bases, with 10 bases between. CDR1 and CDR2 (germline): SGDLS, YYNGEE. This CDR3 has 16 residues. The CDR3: CASSVEVPLAKNIQYF. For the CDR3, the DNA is TGTGCCAGCAGCGTAGAAGTTCCTCTAGCCAAAAACATTCAGTACTTC.

CDR3 in DNA: TGTGCCAGCAGCCCGGCGACGTACTATGGCTACACCTTC. This encodes CASSPATYYGYTF. The chain employs TRBV3-1 and TRBJ1-2; D not certain. The V and J ends lost 4 bases and 3 bases respectively, with 9 bases between them. This CDR3 has 13 amino acids. CDR1 and CDR2 from the germline V gene are LGHDT and YNNKEL (reference sequence).

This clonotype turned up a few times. CDR3 bases: TGTGCCAGCACCAAATACCAGGGGGTGTCAGATACGCAGTATTTT. This translates into CASTKYQGVSDTQYF. The gene calls are TRBV11-2 and TRBJ2-3, with TRBD1 matching 7 bases. Germline trimming cut 7 bases from V and 4 bases from J; bases unmatched to any gene: 11. This CDR3 contains 15 residues. In germline, CDR1 is SGHAT, CDR2 FQNNGV. The full variable domain, completed using reference TRBV11-2 and TRBJ2-3, is EAGVAQSPRYKIIEKRQSVAFWCNPISGHATLYWYQQILGQGPKLLIQFQNNGVVDDSQLPKDRFSAERLKGVDSTLKIQPAKLEDSAVYLCASTKYQGVSDTQYFGPGTRLTVL.